The subject of this entry is one T cell receptor (beta chain). Its antigen is undetermined. An Oncomine TCR Beta short-read assay was used to sequence the DNA from cultured CD4+ T cells. One entry per CDR3 protein, called by TCRdb with MiXCR from the PCR reads. The sample contains more than 25,000 distinct CDR3 sequences, under 40% of which appear only once. Sample time point: late sampling 161 to 241 days after vaccination in a few convalescent patients. This sample's treatment: 10-day PBMC culture with coronavirus spike peptide pools or control peptides (ViraFEST assay). Peptide pools at around 9.1 ug/ml, together with 8.5 to 10 IU/ml IL-2, were added to cultures of around 2.2 million PBMCs per well. The data were taken from a study of vaccination and CD4 T cells after COVID-19. This material consisted of CD4+ T cells from blood, cultured in vitro, taken about 7 months after SARS-CoV-2 vaccination. The source is a human donor who had recovered from COVID-19.

The CDR3 is CATPGSVGSEQYF. Here the CDR3 DNA reads TGTGCCACTCCAGGCAGCGTAGGGAGCGAGCAGTACTTC. The J gene is TRBJ2-7, the V gene TRBV24-1; weak D call: TRBD2 (5 bases). Trimming left V 10 bases short and J 6 bases short, with 18 bases between. Germline V CDR1 and CDR2: KGHDR, SFDVKD. The CDR3 is 13 amino acids.